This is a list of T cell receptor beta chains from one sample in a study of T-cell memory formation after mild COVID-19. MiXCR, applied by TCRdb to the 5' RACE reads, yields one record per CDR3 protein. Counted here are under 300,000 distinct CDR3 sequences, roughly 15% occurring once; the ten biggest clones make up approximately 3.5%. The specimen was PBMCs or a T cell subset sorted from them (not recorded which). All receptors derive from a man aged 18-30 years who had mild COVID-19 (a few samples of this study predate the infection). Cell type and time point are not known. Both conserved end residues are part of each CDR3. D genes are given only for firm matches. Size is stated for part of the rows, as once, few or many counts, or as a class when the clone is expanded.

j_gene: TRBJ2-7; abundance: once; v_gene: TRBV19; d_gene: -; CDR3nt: TGTGCCAGTAGTCCCTGGAAGGGATCCTACGAGCAGTACTTC; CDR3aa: CASSPWKGSYEQYF
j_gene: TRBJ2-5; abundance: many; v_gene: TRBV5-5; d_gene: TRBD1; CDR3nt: TGTGCCAGCAGCCGACAGGGGGCGGGCGAAGAGACCCAGTACTTC; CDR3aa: CASSRQGAGEETQYF
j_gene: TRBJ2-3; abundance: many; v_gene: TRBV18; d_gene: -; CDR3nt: TGTGCCAGCTCACCACCGAGGGGAGGCCCAGATACGCAGTATTTT; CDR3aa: CASSPPRGGPDTQYF
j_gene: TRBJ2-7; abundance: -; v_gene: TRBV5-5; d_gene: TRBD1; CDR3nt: TGTGCCAGCAGCCGGGGGCAGGGGGCTTACGAGCAGTACTTC; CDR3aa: CASSRGQGAYEQYF
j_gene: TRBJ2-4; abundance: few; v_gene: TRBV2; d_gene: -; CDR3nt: TGTGCCAGCTGTTTGGAAGGGCCTAACATTCAGTACTTC; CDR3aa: CASCLEGPNIQYF
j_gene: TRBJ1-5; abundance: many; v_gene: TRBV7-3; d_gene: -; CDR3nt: TGTGCCAGCAGCTTAGAGCGAGATCAGCCCCAGCATTTT; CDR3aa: CASSLERDQPQHF
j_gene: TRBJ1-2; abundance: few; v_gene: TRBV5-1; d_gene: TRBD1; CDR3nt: TGCGCCAGCAGCCCCGGTTCGGACAGGAACTATGGCTACACCTTC; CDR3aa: CASSPGSDRNYGYTF
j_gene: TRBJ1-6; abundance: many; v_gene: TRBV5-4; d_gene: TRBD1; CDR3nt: TGTGCCAGCAGCTTGGACAGGGGAGTACGCTCACCCCTCCACTTT; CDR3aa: CASSLDRGVRSPLHF
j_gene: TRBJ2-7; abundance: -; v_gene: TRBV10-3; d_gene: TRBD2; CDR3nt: TGTGCCATCAGTGAGTCAGTGACTAGCGGCGAGCAGTACTTC; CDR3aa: CAISESVTSGEQYF
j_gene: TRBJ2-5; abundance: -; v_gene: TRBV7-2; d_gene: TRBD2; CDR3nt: TGTGCCAGCAGCCGAAGCGGGGGGACCGGGGAGACCCAGTACTTC; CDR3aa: CASSRSGGTGETQYF
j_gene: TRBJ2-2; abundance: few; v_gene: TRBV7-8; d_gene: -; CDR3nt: TGTGCCAGCAGGTTCCAAAGGATCGGCACCGGGGAGCTGTTTTTT; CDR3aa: CASRFQRIGTGELFF
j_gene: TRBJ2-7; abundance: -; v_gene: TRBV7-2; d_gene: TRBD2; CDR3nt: TGTGCCAGCAGCCCCCCGGGGGGACGGAGCTCCTACGAGCAGTACTTC; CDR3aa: CASSPPGGRSSYEQYF
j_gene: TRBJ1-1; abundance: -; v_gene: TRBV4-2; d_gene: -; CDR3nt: TGTGCCAGCAGCCAAGATTTATTCGGGGGAGAAGCTTTCTTT; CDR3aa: CASSQDLFGGEAFF
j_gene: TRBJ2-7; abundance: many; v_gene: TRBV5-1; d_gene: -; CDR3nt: TGCGCCAGCAGCTTGGCCTGGCTGGACTCCTACGAGCAGTACTTC; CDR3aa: CASSLAWLDSYEQYF
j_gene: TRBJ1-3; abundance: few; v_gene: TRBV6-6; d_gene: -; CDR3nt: TGTGCCAGCAGTTACGTGGCCGGAAACACCATATATTTT; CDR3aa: CASSYVAGNTIYF
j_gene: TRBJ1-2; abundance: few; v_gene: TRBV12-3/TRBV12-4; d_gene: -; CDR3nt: TGTGCCAGCAGTCCTCAGGAAAGCTATGGCTACACCTTC; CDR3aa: CASSPQESYGYTF
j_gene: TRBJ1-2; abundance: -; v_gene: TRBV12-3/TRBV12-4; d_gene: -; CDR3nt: TGTGCCAGCAGGGGGAGGTGGGTAGATGGCTACACCTTC; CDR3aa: CASRGRWVDGYTF
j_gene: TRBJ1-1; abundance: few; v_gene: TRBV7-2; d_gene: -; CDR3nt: TGTGCCAGCAGCTTCTCGGAGGTGGGCACTGAAGCTTTCTTT; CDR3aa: CASSFSEVGTEAFF
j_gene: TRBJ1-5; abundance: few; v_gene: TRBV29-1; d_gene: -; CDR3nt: TGCAGCGTTGGGTATAGCAATCAGCCCCAGCATTTT; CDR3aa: CSVGYSNQPQHF
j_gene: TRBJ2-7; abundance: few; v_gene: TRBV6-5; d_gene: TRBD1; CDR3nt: TGTGCCAGCAGTGCCTCGGGACAGGGTTTTCAGTACTTC; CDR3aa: CASSASGQGFQYF
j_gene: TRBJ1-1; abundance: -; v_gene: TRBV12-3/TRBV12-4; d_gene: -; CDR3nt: TGTGCCAGCAGCCGGACTCGGGGCACTGAAGCTTTCTTT; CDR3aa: CASSRTRGTEAFF
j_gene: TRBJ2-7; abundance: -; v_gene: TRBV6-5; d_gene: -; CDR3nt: TGTGCCAGCAGTTACACGGGGGAATCCTACGAGCAGTACTTC; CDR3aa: CASSYTGESYEQYF